Shown below are 27 T cell receptor beta chains from a single sample sequenced in a study of shared clonotypes between healthy human individuals. Sequencing used immunoSEQ multiplex PCR; TCRdb keeps in-frame clones, though not all of them. Of 700,000 to 950,000 clones listed, 90% to 97% were seen once; the top ten hold roughly 0.23%. Naive CD8 isolation took CD45RO-negative cells positively selected for CCR7 and excluded terminally differentiated effector memory CD45RA+ cells. Sequenced: naive CD8+ T cells sorted from blood. The receptors stem from a man aged 25 to 40 in good health.

The chain recombines TRBV4-3 with TRBJ2-3; TRBD1 aligns across 10 bases. The junction had 7 bases not matched to a gene; V was cut back by 0 bases and J by 7 bases. CDR3 length equals 16 residues. Germline values: CDR1 LGHNA, CDR2 YSLEER. CDR3 nucleotide sequence: TGCGCCAGCAGCCAAGATCGAGGGACAGGGGTGTATACGCAGTATTTT. It codes for CASSQDRGTGVYTQYF.

The chain carries TRBV7-6 and TRBJ2-1; 9 bases agree with TRBD2. V lost 1 base and J lost 7; bases outside the gene matches: 17. Germline assignment: CDR1 SGHVS and CDR2 FNYEAQ. The CDR3 covers 19 residues. In DNA form, the CDR3 reads TGTGCCAGCAGCTTAGATTTAGCGGGAGTGCCTAATATCTGGAATGAGCAGTTCTTC. This gives the protein CASSLDLAGVPNIWNEQFF. Using reference TRBV7-6 and TRBJ2-1 for the parts outside the CDR3, the full variable domain is GAGVSQSPRYKVTKRGQDVALRCDPISGHVSLYWYRQALGQGPEFLTYFNYEAQQDKSGLPNDRFSAERPEGSISTLTIQRTEQRDSAMYRCASSLDLAGVPNIWNEQFFGPGTRLTVL.

The chain combines TRBV5-4 with TRBJ2-7; 9 bases are a match to TRBD1. Germline assignment: CDR1 SGHNT and CDR2 YYREEE (reference sequence). Germline trimming cut 4 bases from V and 1 base from J; bases unmatched to any gene: 6. The CDR3 has 15 residues. The CDR3 bases are TGTGCCAGCAGCGGGGGGACAGGGTCTTCCTACGAGCAGTACTTC. It specifies CASSGGTGSSYEQYF. Supplemented by reference TRBV5-4 and TRBJ2-7, the full variable domain reads ETGVTQSPTHLIKTRGQQVTLRCSSQSGHNTVSWYQQALGQGPQFIFQYYREEENGRGNFPPRFSGLQFPNYSSELNVNALELDDSALYLCASSGGTGSSYEQYFGPGTRLTVT.

The chain is built from TRBV29-1 and TRBJ1-2; D remains ambiguous. This CDR3 has 17 residues. The ends were cut back, 0 bases at V and 3 bases at J, with 20 bases in the middle. In germline, CDR1 is SQVTM, CDR2 ANQGSEA. CDR3 amino acids: CSVEEDRSERKHYGYTF. The CDR3 region has the DNA TGCAGCGTTGAAGAGGATCGGTCGGAGAGGAAACACTATGGCTACACCTTC.

This clone appeared once. The chain has TRBV6-5 and TRBJ2-7; a weak D match, TRBD1 (6 bases). The CDR3 covers 12 residues. V shed 4 bases and J shed 7 bases, with 11 bases lying between them. Germline lookup yields CDR1 MNHEY and CDR2 SVGAGI. The DNA for the CDR3 is TGTGCCAGCAGTTCCTCAGGGGTTGAGCAGTACTTC. This encodes CASSSSGVEQYF.

This clone was seen a single time. V gene TRBV7-9 combines with J gene TRBJ2-2, with a possible D match to TRBD1 (6 bases). Germline V CDR1 and CDR2: SEHNR, FQNEAQ (reference sequence). Trimming took 6 bases from V and 0 from J, leaving 17 bases between them. The CDR3 sequence is 17 residues long. The DNA for the CDR3 is TGTGCCAGCAGACCTAAAGAGAGGACAGCGAACACCGGGGAGCTGTTTTTT. It is translated as CASRPKERTANTGELFF. Variable domain in full (rest from reference TRBV7-9 and TRBJ2-2): DTGVSQNPRHKITKRGQNVTFRCDPISEHNRLYWYRQTLGQGPEFLTYFQNEAQLEKSRLLSDRFSAERPKGSFSTLEIQRTEQGDSAMYLCASRPKERTANTGELFFGEGSRLTVL.

A single count supports this clone. This chain joins TRBV5-1 and TRBJ2-7; a weak D match, TRBD1 (6 bases). The CDR3 covers 14 residues. Deletions cut 2 bases from V and 4 bases from J, with 13 bases between. Germline-derived CDR1 and CDR2 are SGHRS and YFSETQ. The CDR3 bases are TGCGCCAGCAGCTTAAACAGGGAGTCTTACGAGCAGTACTTC. Translated, it gives CASSLNRESYEQYF.

The gene calls are TRBV7-6 and TRBJ1-4; D gene uncertain. V lost 5 bases to trimming and J lost 2 bases, with 9 bases between them. There are 14 residues in the CDR3. Germline-derived CDR1 and CDR2 are SGHVS and FNYEAQ. CDR3 residues: CASSPSVTNEKLFF. The CDR3 DNA reads TGTGCCAGCAGCCCGAGTGTGACTAATGAAAAACTGTTTTTT.

The gene calls are TRBV4-1 and TRBJ1-4, with a tentative D call TRBD1 (5 bases). The CDR3 length is 13 residues. Germline V gene sequence: CDR1 MGHRA, CDR2 YSYEKL. V gave up 3 bases and J gave up 3 bases, with 5 bases separating them. The CDR3 spells CASSQGANEKLFF. CDR3 coding DNA: TGCGCCAGCAGCCAGGGGGCTAATGAAAAACTGTTTTTT.

The chain's CDR3 is CSVDVRAGGPNNEQFF. The CDR3 region has the DNA TGCAGCGTTGACGTCCGAGCGGGAGGCCCCAACAATGAGCAGTTCTTC. The chain recombines TRBV29-1 with TRBJ2-1, with 9 bases that match TRBD2. J gave up 5 bases and V 3 bases, and 11 bases lay outside the gene matches. The CDR3 is 16 amino acids. From germline, CDR1 is SQVTM and CDR2 ANQGSEA.

The chain joins TRBV29-1 to TRBJ2-7; possible D gene TRBD1, 6 bases. The CDR3 extends over 14 amino acids. The ends were cut back, 6 bases at V and 3 bases at J, with 18 bases in the middle. Germline loops: CDR1 SQVTM, CDR2 ANQGSEA. The DNA for the CDR3 is TGCAGCGTGGCAGGGGTTTCTCTGGACTACGAGCAGTACTTC. Translating it yields CSVAGVSLDYEQYF.

This clone has just one count. The rearrangement links TRBV5-4 to TRBJ1-5; no reliable D call. Germline V gene lookup returns CDR1 SGHNT and CDR2 YYREEE (reference sequence). Trimming cost V 0 bases and J 8 bases, with 9 bases left between them. The CDR3 has 13 residues. The CDR3 here is CASSLAPVEPQHF. The CDR3 DNA sequence: TGTGCCAGCAGCTTGGCCCCCGTCGAGCCCCAGCATTTT.

The rearrangement uses TRBV5-1 and TRBJ2-1; the match to TRBD2 covers 8 bases. This CDR3 has 16 residues. The germline CDR1 and CDR2 sequences are SGHRS and YFSETQ. Trimming took 4 bases from V and 6 from J; bases not matched to a gene: 12. In DNA, the CDR3 is TGCGCCAGCAGCCGCACGACTGGAGCGGGAGTCAATGAGCAGTTCTTC. It encodes CASSRTTGAGVNEQFF.

The CDR3 DNA is TGTGCCAGCAGCTCAGATATCAGGGGATTCAACGAGCAGTACTTC. Encoded protein: CASSSDIRGFNEQYF. This chain links TRBV7-9 with TRBJ2-7; D might be TRBD1 (6 bases). This CDR3 contains 15 residues. Between the trimmed V and J ends, which lost 4 bases and 5 bases, there was a span of 18 bases. Germline lookup yields CDR1 SEHNR and CDR2 FQNEAQ (reference sequence).

The chain combines TRBV6-6 with TRBJ2-7, with 7 bases fitting TRBD1. J gave up 6 bases and V 6 bases, and 17 bases lay outside the gene matches. Germline V gene sequence: CDR1 MNHNY, CDR2 SVGAGI (reference sequence). The CDR3 extends over 16 amino acids. The CDR3 DNA is TGTGCCAGCAGCCCTTGGACAGGCTTAAGGGTTTCCGAGCAGTACTTC. It specifies CASSPWTGLRVSEQYF.

This clone came up once. CDR3 DNA sequence: TGTGCCAGCAGCTATGGTACTAGCGGATACGAGCAGTACTTC. Translated, it gives CASSYGTSGYEQYF. This sequence joins TRBV7-3 and TRBJ2-7; TRBD2 matches 8 bases. Germline CDR1 and CDR2: SGHTA and FQGTGA. The CDR3 has 14 amino acids. Losses at the gene ends were 4 bases for V and 4 bases for J; bases not matched to a gene: 6.

The chain carries TRBV27 and TRBJ2-1, with 12 bases fitting TRBD2. V was pared by 6 bases and J by 0 bases, with 9 bases of the junction left unmatched. Germline CDR1 and CDR2: MNHEY and SMNVEV (reference sequence). The CDR3 runs to 18 residues. Here the CDR3 reads CASSKGTSGLSSYNEQFF. The CDR3 nucleotides are TGTGCCAGCAGCAAGGGGACTAGCGGGCTTAGCTCCTACAATGAGCAGTTCTTC.

This clone appeared once. The chain employs TRBV27 and TRBJ2-1; D unresolved. The CDR3 is 15 residues long. The V and J ends lost 4 bases and 0 bases respectively, with 10 bases between them. From germline, CDR1 is MNHEY and CDR2 SMNVEV (reference sequence). The CDR3 reads CASSSYLGSYNEQFF. The CDR3 DNA is TGTGCCAGCAGTTCGTACCTGGGCTCCTACAATGAGCAGTTCTTC.

V gene TRBV4-3 combines with J gene TRBJ1-1; D perhaps matches TRBD1 (6 bases). Germline V gives CDR1 LGHNA, CDR2 YSLEER. V gave up 4 bases and J gave up 1 base, with 13 bases separating them. The CDR3 is 15 amino acids. The CDR3 region is CASSPREGENTEAFF. In DNA, the CDR3 is TGCGCCAGCAGCCCCCGAGAGGGGGAGAACACTGAAGCTTTCTTT.

This chain joins TRBV10-3 and TRBJ1-2; no clear D gene. The CDR3 has 11 residues. Trimming left V 8 bases short and J 7 bases short, with 11 bases between. Germline V gene sequence: CDR1 ENHRY, CDR2 SYGVKD. CDR3: CAIQEEGGYTF. As DNA, the CDR3 is TGTGCCATCCAGGAAGAGGGTGGCTACACCTTC.

The chain is built from TRBV7-9 and TRBJ2-3; no clear D gene. The CDR3 loop spans 14 amino acids. CDR1 is SEHNR and CDR2 is FQNEAQ in the germline V gene (reference sequence). With 4 bases removed from V and 1 base from J, the gap between germline ends came to 9 bases. CDR3: CASSSTDGTDTQYF. The CDR3 DNA is TGTGCCAGCAGCTCGACCGACGGCACAGATACGCAGTATTTT.

The gene calls are TRBV11-2 and TRBJ2-1; D is possibly TRBD2 (5 bases). Trimming took 0 bases from V and 9 from J, leaving 12 bases between them. Looked up from germline, CDR1 is SGHAT and CDR2 is FQNNGV. This CDR3 has 14 residues. The CDR3 loop reads CASSLDLDWGEQFF. In DNA form, the CDR3 reads TGTGCCAGCAGCTTAGATCTGGACTGGGGTGAGCAGTTCTTC.

This chain uses TRBV19 with TRBJ2-7; D perhaps matches TRBD2 (5 bases). The V and J ends lost 0 bases and 7 bases respectively, with 25 bases between them. This CDR3 contains 18 residues. The germline CDR1 and CDR2 sequences are LNHDA and SQIVND (reference sequence). Here the CDR3 reads CASSIDGGIDQAPGEQYF. The CDR3 DNA sequence: TGTGCCAGTAGTATAGATGGAGGAATTGACCAGGCCCCGGGGGAGCAGTACTTC.

Here the CDR3 reads CASSGTGVYSYNEQFF. The CDR3 region has the DNA TGTGCCAGCAGCGGGACCGGGGTCTATTCCTACAATGAGCAGTTCTTC. The chain carries TRBV9 and TRBJ2-1; tentative D call: TRBD2 (5 bases). CDR3 length: 16 amino acids. CDR1 is SGDLS, CDR2 YYNGEE, per germline. The V and J ends lost 3 bases and 1 base respectively, with 14 bases between them.

CDR3 in amino acids: CASSLPTTGLLSDTQYF. The CDR3 DNA is TGTGCCAGCAGCTTGCCCACAACAGGGCTTCTATCAGATACGCAGTATTTT. This sequence joins TRBV7-9 and TRBJ2-3; D may be TRBD1 (6 bases). The CDR3 spans 17 residues. Per the germline V gene, CDR1 is SEHNR and CDR2 is FQNEAQ (reference sequence). The V end was cut by 3 bases, the J end by 4 bases, with 20 bases between.

This clone was seen just once. The rearrangement joins TRBV29-1 to TRBJ1-1; no definite D call. With 3 bases removed from V and 4 bases from J, the gap between germline ends came to 9 bases. CDR3 length: 12 residues. Germline CDR1 and CDR2: SQVTM and ANQGSEA. CDR3 sequence: CSVEGFGTEAFF. The CDR3 coding sequence is TGCAGCGTTGAGGGCTTTGGCACTGAAGCTTTCTTT.

As for this clone: One end of the junction fails to match germline, which may point to a read error. V usage is TRBV7-7 and J usage is TRBJ2-1, with D possibly matching TRBD2 (5 bases). The CDR3 sequence is 13 residues long. Germline V CDR1 and CDR2: SSHAT, FNYEAQ (reference sequence). The CDR3 DNA is TGTGCTAGCAGCTTAGCGAGGCAGGCTGAGCAGTTCTTC. Its protein is CASSLARQAEQFF.